Each of the 25 T cell receptor beta chains below was sequenced from the same sample in a study of tissue T cells after allogeneic stem cell transplantation. The table came from immunoSEQ multiplex PCR; TCRdb's copy has only in-frame clones and leaves some out. The table has around 25,000 clones, under 95% seen once; the top ten hold about 2%. Sequenced material: blood, taken before transplantation. The receptors stem from a male donor aged 60 or over who later had graft-versus-host disease after an allogeneic stem cell transplant.

This clone was counted only a few times. The chain recombines TRBV4-2 with TRBJ2-5; 8 bases line up with TRBD2. The CDR3 extends over 15 amino acids. Germline-derived CDR1 and CDR2 are LGHNA and YNFKEQ. V shed 4 bases and J 2 bases; nucleotides not matched to a gene: 6. The CDR3 protein is CASSLVAGSQETQYF. The CDR3 nucleotides read TGTGCCAGCAGCCTAGTAGCGGGATCACAAGAGACCCAGTACTTC.

The V gene is TRBV5-1, the J gene TRBJ2-1; D gene unclear. V was trimmed by 1 base and J by 6 bases, leaving 8 bases between them. From germline, CDR1 is SGHRS and CDR2 YFSETQ. This CDR3 is 13 amino acids long. CDR3 region: CASSLQTGNEQFF. DNA of the CDR3: TGCGCCAGCAGCTTGCAGACGGGCAATGAGCAGTTCTTC.

V is TRBV7-9 and J is TRBJ1-1; no clear D gene. Germline-derived CDR1 and CDR2 are SEHNR and FQNEAQ (reference sequence). The germline V and J ends were trimmed by 1 base and 0 bases, with 6 bases remaining between them. The CDR3 runs 14 residues. CDR3 sequence (DNA): TGTGCCAGCAGCTTAGAGGGCATGAACACTGAAGCTTTCTTT. Encoded protein: CASSLEGMNTEAFF.

This chain connects TRBV5-6 to TRBJ2-1; unclear D gene. Trimming took 4 bases from V and 0 from J, leaving 11 bases between them. The CDR3 spans 15 residues. Germline V gene data show CDR1 as SGHDT and CDR2 as YYEEEE. The CDR3 protein is CASSPPRNSYNEQFF. Here the CDR3 DNA reads TGTGCCAGCAGCCCCCCGCGCAACTCCTACAATGAGCAGTTCTTC. The full variable domain, its missing parts supplied by reference TRBV5-6 and TRBJ2-1, is DAGVTQSPTHLIKTRGQQVTLRCSPKSGHDTVSWYQQALGQGPQFIFQYYEEEERQRGNFPDRFSGHQFPNYSSELNVNALLLGDSALYLCASSPPRNSYNEQFFGPGTRLTVL.

The chain joins TRBV5-1 to TRBJ1-4, with no clear D. The CDR3 is 15 amino acids. Trimming stripped 4 bases from V and 7 bases from J, with 17 bases between. Germline values: CDR1 SGHRS, CDR2 YFSETQ. CDR3 sequence (DNA): TGCGCCAGCAGCATTTGGTCGGGGTTCGGTGAAAAACTGTTTTTT. Protein product: CASSIWSGFGEKLFF.

The rearrangement joins TRBV18 to TRBJ1-1, with D perhaps TRBD1 (5 bases). Trimming stripped 3 bases from V and 8 bases from J, with 13 bases between. CDR1 is KGHSH, CDR2 LQKENI, per germline. The length of the CDR3 is 13 residues. CDR3 in DNA: TGTGCCAGCTCACCCAGGGACGGCGGAGAAGCTTTCTTT. Protein product: CASSPRDGGEAFF.

The V gene is TRBV5-1, the J gene TRBJ1-1, with D unresolved. CDR3 size: 15 residues. CDR1 is SGHRS and CDR2 is YFSETQ in the germline V gene. V was trimmed by 0 bases and J by 0 bases, leaving 9 bases between them. The CDR3 loop reads CASSLVVDMNTEAFF. The CDR3 bases are TGCGCCAGCAGCTTGGTGGTAGATATGAACACTGAAGCTTTCTTT.

The V gene is TRBV11-1, the J gene TRBJ2-1; D is unresolved. The CDR3 length is 13 residues. V lost 1 base and J 9 bases, leaving 10 bases between the germline ends. Germline loops: CDR1 SGHAT, CDR2 FQDESV (reference sequence). The CDR3 DNA reads TGTGCCAGCAGCTTAGGGGTGAGGAGTGAGCAGTTCTTC. Translated, it gives CASSLGVRSEQFF.

In DNA form, the CDR3 reads TGCGCCAGCAGCCGGGACAGAGAGACCCAGTACTTC. This gives the protein CASSRDRETQYF. The chain employs TRBV5-1 and TRBJ2-5, with 7 bases aligning to TRBD1. This CDR3 spans 12 amino acids. V gave up 4 bases and J gave up 4 bases; unmatched junction bases: 1. Looked up from germline, CDR1 is SGHRS and CDR2 is YFSETQ.

The chain recombines TRBV5-1 with TRBJ1-4; D is unresolved. There are 14 residues in the CDR3. The germline CDR1 and CDR2 sequences are SGHRS and YFSETQ. The V gene lost 0 bases and the J gene lost 5 bases, with 8 bases spanning the gap. CDR3 protein: CASSLDLGNEKLFF. CDR3 coding DNA: TGCGCCAGCAGCTTGGACTTAGGAAATGAAAAACTGTTTTTT.

The V call is TRBV10-3, the J call TRBJ1-1, with D possibly being TRBD1 (5 bases). V dropped 1 base and J dropped 5 bases, with 20 bases sitting between them. The CDR3 consists of 17 residues. CDR1 is ENHRY, CDR2 SYGVKD, per germline. The CDR3 sequence: CAISEFGGWREVTEAFF. The CDR3 nucleotides read TGTGCCATCAGTGAGTTTGGGGGGTGGCGTGAGGTAACTGAAGCTTTCTTT.

The gene calls are TRBV9 and TRBJ2-7; no clear D. V lost 1 base and J lost 2, with 16 bases in between. Germline lookup yields CDR1 SGDLS and CDR2 YYNGEE. This CDR3 is built from 16 residues. The CDR3 DNA sequence: TGTGCCAGCAGCGTAAGTAGTGGAGCTAGGGCCTACGAGCAGTACTTC. Protein product: CASSVSSGARAYEQYF.

The V gene is TRBV7-2, the J gene TRBJ2-2; no clear D gene. CDR1 is SGHTA and CDR2 is FQGNSA in the germline V gene. Trimming removed 2 bases at V and 3 bases at J, with 1 base between. CDR3 size: 12 residues. The CDR3 spells CASSLYTGELFF. The CDR3, as DNA: TGTGCCAGCAGCTTATACACCGGGGAGCTGTTTTTT.

The chain has TRBV5-5 and TRBJ1-3; no clear D gene. Germline V gives CDR1 SGHKS, CDR2 YYEKEE (reference sequence). The CDR3 has 15 residues. Trimming pared 0 bases from V and 7 bases from J, leaving 14 bases between. The CDR3 coding sequence is TGTGCCAGCAGCTTGGCGCCCAATGGCGGTAACACCATATATTTT. As protein: CASSLAPNGGNTIYF. The variable domain in full, with the rest retrieved from reference TRBV5-5 and TRBJ1-3, is DAGVTQSPTHLIKTRGQQVTLRCSPISGHKSVSWYQQVLGQGPQFIFQYYEKEERGRGNFPDRFSARQFPNYSSELNVNALLLGDSALYLCASSLAPNGGNTIYFGEGSWLTVV.

The J gene is TRBJ1-1, the V gene TRBV3-1 (or the pseudogene TRBV3-2); D is possibly TRBD1 (5 bases). This CDR3 comprises 15 residues. Per the germline V gene, CDR1 is LGHDT and CDR2 is YNNKEL (reference sequence). V was trimmed by 4 bases and J by 1 base, leaving 13 bases between them. CDR3 sequence (DNA): TGTGCCAGCAGCCCTGGTGGGCAGGGGAACACTGAAGCTTTCTTT. Residues: CASSPGGQGNTEAFF.

V gene TRBV5-1 combines with J gene TRBJ1-5, with a tentative D call TRBD1 (5 bases). The CDR3 has 14 residues. Trimming took 4 bases from V and 6 from J, leaving 14 bases between them. Germline V gene data show CDR1 as SGHRS and CDR2 as YFSETQ. CDR3 bases: TGCGCCAGCAGCCCGGACCAGGGTGGTCAGCCCCAGCATTTT. Translation gives CASSPDQGGQPQHF. Full variable domain (missing parts from reference TRBV5-1 and TRBJ1-5): KAGVTQTPRYLIKTRGQQVTLSCSPISGHRSVSWYQQTPGQGLQFLFEYFSETQRNKGNFPGRFSGRQFSNSRSEMNVSTLELGDSALYLCASSPDQGGQPQHFGDGTRLSIL.

This sequence joins TRBV9 and TRBJ1-5; D not certain. CDR3 length: 13 residues. V shed 3 bases and J shed 5 bases, with 9 bases lying between them. The germline V gene encodes CDR1 SGDLS and CDR2 YYNGEE. The DNA of the CDR3 is TGTGCCAGCAGCGACTCAGGCGATCAGCCCCAGCATTTT. Amino acids: CASSDSGDQPQHF.

The chain carries TRBV6-6 and TRBJ2-2, with D possibly matching TRBD1 (6 bases). The V gene's germline CDR1 is MNHNY and CDR2 SVGAGI (reference sequence). Trimming took off 7 bases at V and 7 bases at J, with 19 bases between the two ends. The CDR3 length is 15 residues. In DNA form, the CDR3 reads TGTGCCAGCACCGGGACACCGTACCGGAGCGGGGAGCTGTTTTTT. Translation gives CASTGTPYRSGELFF.

V and J are TRBV5-6 and TRBJ1-2; D might be TRBD1 (6 bases). Trimming left V 0 bases short and J 7 bases short, with 10 bases between. The CDR3 spans 13 residues. Germline CDR1 reads SGHDT; CDR2 reads YYEEEE. The chain's CDR3 is CASSLAGGGGYTF. The DNA for the CDR3 is TGTGCCAGCAGCTTGGCGGGGGGCGGTGGCTACACCTTC.

CDR3 sequence reads: CASSLPGLAASRETQYF. CDR3 DNA sequence: TGTGCCAGCAGCCTTCCGGGACTAGCGGCTAGTAGGGAGACCCAGTACTTC. V is TRBV7-8 and J is TRBJ2-5, with 11 nucleotides matching TRBD2. Looked up from germline, CDR1 is SGHVS and CDR2 is FQNEAQ. This CDR3 region has 17 residues. The V segment lost 5 bases and the J segment 5 bases; nucleotides outside the gene matches: 13.

The chain uses TRBV19 and TRBJ1-2; D is perhaps TRBD1 (5 bases). Germline V gene lookup returns CDR1 LNHDA and CDR2 SQIVND (reference sequence). The CDR3 loop spans 13 amino acids. Trimming shortened V by 6 bases and J by 2 bases, and 10 bases separated the two germline ends. CDR3 nucleotides: TGTGCCAGTAGGATACAGGACAACTATGGCTACACCTTC. Translation gives CASRIQDNYGYTF.

The chain is built from TRBV24-1 and TRBJ1-3, with unresolved D. Looked up from germline, CDR1 is KGHDR and CDR2 is SFDVKD. Trimming shortened V by 7 bases and J by 0 bases, and 3 bases separated the two germline ends. This CDR3 is built from 12 residues. The CDR3 DNA sequence: TGTGCCACCAGGGACTCTGGAAACACCATATATTTT. Translated: CATRDSGNTIYF.

There are a few counts of this clone. This specimen includes other DNA sequences encoding the same CDR3. J is TRBJ1-1 and V is TRBV14; 7 nucleotides line up with TRBD1. CDR3 length: 13 residues. The V gene end was trimmed by 4 bases and the J gene end by 5 bases; junction bases not matched to a gene: 4. The germline V gene encodes CDR1 SGHDN and CDR2 FVKESK. CDR3 DNA sequence: TGTGCCAGCAGCCGACAGGGACGAACTGAAGCTTTCTTT. Protein product: CASSRQGRTEAFF.

The chain uses TRBV29-1 and TRBJ1-2, with D perhaps matching TRBD1 (6 bases). The CDR3 is made up of 12 amino acids. Germline V gene lookup returns CDR1 SQVTM and CDR2 ANQGSEA. The V end lost 4 bases, the J end lost 1 base, and 7 bases lay between the germline ends. CDR3 sequence: CSVARGNYGYTF. The CDR3, as DNA: TGCAGCGTTGCCAGGGGTAACTATGGCTACACCTTC.

This rearrangement joins TRBV18 to TRBJ2-7; D may match TRBD1 or TRBD2 (5 bases each). Deletions cut 2 bases from V and 4 bases from J, with 6 bases between. This CDR3 contains 12 residues. Looked up from germline, CDR1 is KGHSH and CDR2 is LQKENI. CDR3: CASSPEGYEQYF. CDR3 nucleotides: TGTGCCAGCTCACCAGAGGGGTACGAGCAGTACTTC.